This TCR beta chain is drawn from a study of blood T cells in healthy people across ages (dated by TCRdb to 2015 to 2017). As for the study more broadly: Template switching captured roughly one uniquely barcoded TCR beta cDNA molecule per two T cells in model experiments. Age-related changes in TCR beta repertoire diversity were measured in the study by deep sequencing normalized with unique cDNA molecular identifiers. The donors were split into four age groups: young (average around 15 years), middle-aged (roughly 40), aged (62) and long-lived (approximately 80). Two additional independent replicas of 1 million unique cDNA reads from the same blood draw were analyzed for two donors (one aged 18 to 30 and one aged 80 or older). To avoid experimental bias, donors of different ages were randomly spread across the sequencing lanes. What the authors observed across the whole study: Observed TCR beta diversity correlated strongly with the percentage of naive T cells measured by flow cytometry. Total diversity estimates from one million sequenced T cells were considered lower bounds and underestimates. Donor CMV infection status was unknown, potentially confounding age-related changes in expanded clonotypes. Compared with the aged group, the long-lived group had more naive CD4+ T cells, fewer expanded clones and increased TCR diversity, suggesting age selection. Since profiling was done on bulk unsorted PBMCs, naive and antigen-experienced compartments could not be conclusively compared. Observed TCR beta diversity per million T cells fell roughly linearly with age, and a significant reduction was already apparent by age about 38.

From the cysteine through the phenylalanine, the CDR3 covers 13 amino acids. Only CDR3 DNA remains: 39 bases, in frame from the first base. CDR1 and CDR2 are drawn from the germline V gene: MDHEN, SYDVKM. The donors were 40 or so Caucasian individuals from Russia, aged roughly 6 to 100 years, who were systemically healthy. Each donor gave approximately 9.3 milliliters of peripheral blood, collected into EDTA-treated Vacutainer tubes. PBMCs were isolated by Ficoll-Paque density-gradient centrifugation, with at least 7 million obtained per sample. Total RNA was extracted from PBMCs with Trizol reagent, with at least 6 micrograms obtained per sample. For every donor, flow cytometry on a PBMC aliquot measured the percentage of naive CD45RAhigh/CD27high T cells. This clonotype was found a few times. The antigen it recognizes is unknown. At one end the junction does not follow the germline gene, possibly because of a read error.

Library preparation used 5' RACE. The data were produced on an Illumina HiSeq 2500. A second PCR of about 7 to 12 cycles was run with a J-beta primer mix and a sample-barcoded 5' primer. A template-switch 5' adaptor carrying 12 random nucleotides introduced a unique molecular identifier onto each TCR beta cDNA molecule. Each sample yielded at least 3 million CDR3-containing paired-end reads. All of the RNA was converted into first-strand cDNA using the Mint cDNA synthesis kit, with a TRBC-specific oligonucleotide serving as the primer. After uracil-DNA glycosylase treatment, a first 18-cycle PCR used universal primers M1SS and BC2_uni_R on all cDNA. Per the source publication's procedure: Each sample was normalized by randomly selecting 1 million high-quality reads, each carrying a distinct molecular identifier. Instead of being binned into consensus sequences, reads with shared molecular identifiers were discarded. MiTCR, with a Q25 quality threshold and the strictest error-elimination algorithm, was used for CDR3 identification, clonotype clustering and error correction. A nonparametric unseen species model with Euler transformation was used to estimate a lower bound on total TCR beta diversity. The public sequencing data were trimmed at Q25 with fastp and processed into clonotypes with MiXCR by TCRdb, which kept only in-frame beta chains. Under each unique CDR3 protein, matching rows form one entry showing the most common genes and DNA. The V and J calls were determined by TCRdb, not by the authors. The sample profile shows 1.5 million to 2 million distinct CDR3 sequences; 28% of them were found once. The top ten clonotypes cover 7% to 9% of the sample.

This TCR came from a woman in her thirties in good health. The rearrangement combines TRBV28 with TRBJ2-7; there is no confident call for the D gene. Source material: blood. This receptor carries the CDR3 CVSSFSISYEQYF. The nucleotide sequence is given as TGTGTCAGCAGTTTCAGCATTTCCTACGAGCAGTACTTC.